The rows below give T cell receptor beta chains drawn from one sample of a study of T cell responses to AZD1222 COVID-19 vaccine. Some clones are missing from TCRdb's copy, which holds only in-frame ones; the method was immunoSEQ multiplex PCR. Found here are 120,000 or so clones, 70% to 90% of them singletons; the top ten hold 4.5% to 5%. The input for sequencing was peripheral blood, taken on day 0 of AZD1222 vaccination. Receptors originate from an adult in good health. Both conserved end residues are part of each CDR3. The D gene is left open where the match is weak. Clone sizes are given selectively: once, few, many, or a class where the clone is expanded.

j_gene: TRBJ1-5
d_gene: TRBD1
abundance: NA
v_gene: TRBV7-2
CDR3aa: CASSLVTGVDQPQHF
CDR3nt: TGTGCCAGCAGCTTAGTGACAGGGGTGGACCAGCCCCAGCATTTT

j_gene: TRBJ1-1
d_gene: TRBD1
abundance: NA
v_gene: TRBV6-6
CDR3aa: CASSLQGAKAFF
CDR3nt: TGTGCCAGCAGTTTACAGGGGGCTAAAGCTTTCTTT

j_gene: TRBJ2-1
d_gene: NA
abundance: NA
v_gene: TRBV9
CDR3aa: CASSPGENEQFF
CDR3nt: TGTGCCAGCAGTCCAGGGGAGAATGAGCAGTTCTTC

j_gene: TRBJ2-1
d_gene: TRBD2
abundance: NA
v_gene: TRBV18
CDR3aa: CASSPPGTSGHNEQFF
CDR3nt: TGTGCCAGCTCACCACCGGGGACTAGCGGACACAATGAGCAGTTCTTC

j_gene: TRBJ1-5
d_gene: NA
abundance: NA
v_gene: TRBV7-8
CDR3aa: CASSLEWGNQPQHF
CDR3nt: TGTGCCAGCAGCTTAGAATGGGGGAATCAGCCCCAGCATTTT

j_gene: TRBJ1-2
d_gene: NA
abundance: NA
v_gene: TRBV3-1/TRBV3-2
CDR3aa: CASSHSTGFRGYTF
CDR3nt: TGTGCCAGCAGCCACTCGACGGGGTTCCGGGGCTACACCTTC

j_gene: TRBJ2-1
d_gene: NA
abundance: once
v_gene: TRBV18
CDR3aa: CASSPLANANEQFF
CDR3nt: TGTGCCAGCTCACCATTGGCCAATGCAAATGAGCAGTTCTTC

j_gene: TRBJ2-7
d_gene: TRBD1
abundance: NA
v_gene: TRBV7-2
CDR3aa: CASSSRTGSLYEQYF
CDR3nt: TGTGCCAGCAGCTCCCGGACAGGGTCCCTCTACGAGCAGTACTTC

j_gene: TRBJ1-5
d_gene: NA
abundance: NA
v_gene: TRBV24-1
CDR3aa: CATSDPNQPQHF
CDR3nt: TGTGCCACCAGTGATCCAAATCAGCCCCAGCATTTT

j_gene: TRBJ2-1
d_gene: TRBD1
abundance: NA
v_gene: TRBV10-3
CDR3aa: CAISDRQGGYNEQFF
CDR3nt: TGTGCCATCAGTGACAGACAGGGGGGATACAATGAGCAGTTCTTC

j_gene: TRBJ2-1
d_gene: NA
abundance: NA
v_gene: TRBV5-4
CDR3aa: CASSVSSPSYNEQFF
CDR3nt: TGTGCCAGCAGCGTCTCTAGCCCTTCCTACAATGAGCAGTTCTTC

j_gene: TRBJ1-3
d_gene: NA
abundance: NA
v_gene: TRBV15
CDR3aa: CATSRGGSLSGNTIYF
CDR3nt: TGTGCCACCAGCAGAGGAGGATCCCTCTCTGGAAACACCATATATTTT

j_gene: TRBJ1-1
d_gene: TRBD1
abundance: NA
v_gene: TRBV18
CDR3aa: CASSPTGVEAFF
CDR3nt: TGTGCCAGCTCACCAACAGGGGTTGAAGCTTTCTTT

j_gene: TRBJ2-1
d_gene: NA
abundance: NA
v_gene: TRBV3-1/TRBV3-2
CDR3aa: CASTGDMRDEQFF
CDR3nt: TGTGCCAGCACCGGGGACATGAGGGATGAGCAGTTCTTC

j_gene: TRBJ1-6
d_gene: TRBD1
abundance: NA
v_gene: TRBV19
CDR3aa: CASRTGVSPLHF
CDR3nt: TGTGCCAGTAGGACAGGGGTTTCACCCCTCCACTTT

j_gene: TRBJ2-1
d_gene: TRBD2
abundance: NA
v_gene: TRBV5-4
CDR3aa: CASSFYTGTTSNEQFF
CDR3nt: TGTGCCAGCAGCTTCTATACCGGGACTACTTCCAATGAGCAGTTCTTC

j_gene: TRBJ2-7
d_gene: TRBD2
abundance: NA
v_gene: TRBV6-5
CDR3aa: CASSLAGGRDEQYF
CDR3nt: TGTGCCAGCAGTTTAGCGGGGGGGAGGGACGAGCAGTACTTC

j_gene: TRBJ2-1
d_gene: NA
abundance: NA
v_gene: TRBV7-9
CDR3aa: CASSFSFEYLSYNEQFF
CDR3nt: TGTGCCAGCAGCTTCAGCTTCGAATATCTATCCTACAATGAGCAGTTCTTC

j_gene: TRBJ2-3
d_gene: TRBD2
abundance: NA
v_gene: TRBV20-1
CDR3aa: CSASGGGALGVDTQYF
CDR3nt: TGCAGTGCTAGTGGCGGGGGGGCCCTCGGTGTCGATACGCAGTATTTT

j_gene: TRBJ2-6
d_gene: TRBD1
abundance: NA
v_gene: TRBV7-9
CDR3aa: CASSASPGQGLSGANVLTF
CDR3nt: TGTGCCAGCAGCGCTAGCCCGGGACAGGGGCTCTCTGGGGCCAACGTCCTGACTTTC

j_gene: TRBJ2-3
d_gene: NA
abundance: NA
v_gene: TRBV6-2/TRBV6-3
CDR3aa: CASSYPGSSADTQYF
CDR3nt: TGTGCCAGCAGTTACCCAGGTTCGAGCGCAGATACGCAGTATTTT

j_gene: TRBJ1-1
d_gene: NA
abundance: NA
v_gene: TRBV3-1/TRBV3-2
CDR3aa: CASTPGGRGSEAFF
CDR3nt: TGTGCCAGCACCCCTGGGGGAAGGGGCTCTGAAGCTTTCTTT

j_gene: TRBJ1-2
d_gene: NA
abundance: NA
v_gene: TRBV7-2
CDR3aa: CASSGNRDGGYTF
CDR3nt: TGTGCCAGCAGCGGAAACAGGGATGGTGGCTACACCTTC

j_gene: TRBJ1-5
d_gene: TRBD1
abundance: NA
v_gene: TRBV12-3/TRBV12-4
CDR3aa: CASSFRGGQPQHF
CDR3nt: TGTGCCAGCAGTTTCAGGGGGGGACAGCCCCAGCATTTT

j_gene: TRBJ1-2
d_gene: NA
abundance: NA
v_gene: TRBV6-2/TRBV6-3
CDR3aa: CASSPPQTGNRYTF
CDR3nt: TGTGCCAGCAGTCCACCACAAACAGGGAACCGCTACACCTTC

j_gene: TRBJ1-1
d_gene: NA
abundance: NA
v_gene: TRBV15
CDR3aa: CATSSGLGKNVFF
CDR3nt: TGTGCCACCAGCAGCGGGCTGGGAAAAAATGTTTTCTTT

j_gene: TRBJ1-2
d_gene: NA
abundance: NA
v_gene: TRBV3-1/TRBV3-2
CDR3aa: CASSPLTARPDYGYTF
CDR3nt: TGTGCCAGCAGCCCGCTAACGGCCCGTCCGGACTATGGCTACACCTTC

j_gene: TRBJ1-1
d_gene: TRBD1
abundance: NA
v_gene: TRBV7-9
CDR3aa: CASSLGQGTEAFF
CDR3nt: TGTGCCAGCAGCCTCGGACAGGGGACTGAAGCTTTCTTT

j_gene: TRBJ1-4
d_gene: NA
abundance: NA
v_gene: TRBV6-1
CDR3aa: CASSEGLGRGEKLFF
CDR3nt: TGTGCCAGCAGTGAAGGGTTGGGACGGGGGGAAAAACTGTTTTTT

j_gene: TRBJ1-4
d_gene: NA
abundance: NA
v_gene: TRBV7-6
CDR3aa: CASSLSGNEKLFF
CDR3nt: TGTGCCAGCAGCTTATCGGGAAATGAAAAACTGTTTTTT

j_gene: TRBJ1-2
d_gene: NA
abundance: NA
v_gene: TRBV7-2
CDR3aa: CASSSAGYGYTF
CDR3nt: TGTGCCAGCAGCTCGGCAGGGTATGGCTACACCTTC

j_gene: TRBJ1-2
d_gene: NA
abundance: NA
v_gene: TRBV28
CDR3aa: CASGVGAYGYTF
CDR3nt: TGTGCCAGCGGAGTGGGGGCATATGGCTACACCTTC

j_gene: TRBJ1-5
d_gene: NA
abundance: NA
v_gene: TRBV7-2
CDR3aa: CASSFNGGEEPQHF
CDR3nt: TGTGCCAGCAGCTTCAACGGGGGGGAGGAGCCCCAGCATTTT

j_gene: TRBJ2-7
d_gene: NA
abundance: NA
v_gene: TRBV28
CDR3aa: CASSSSTPKYF
CDR3nt: TGTGCCAGCAGTTCATCAACCCCAAAGTACTTC

j_gene: TRBJ1-2
d_gene: TRBD1
abundance: NA
v_gene: TRBV6-5
CDR3aa: CASSYSGQGGRGYTF
CDR3nt: TGTGCCAGCAGTTACTCCGGACAGGGGGGCCGAGGCTACACCTTC

j_gene: TRBJ1-2
d_gene: TRBD1
abundance: NA
v_gene: TRBV3-1/TRBV3-2
CDR3aa: CASSSSPGQNYGYTF
CDR3nt: TGTGCCAGCAGTTCCAGTCCGGGACAGAACTATGGCTACACCTTC

j_gene: TRBJ1-5
d_gene: TRBD1
abundance: NA
v_gene: TRBV5-6
CDR3aa: CASSLSTGTGPGRPQHF
CDR3nt: TGTGCCAGCAGCTTGAGCACGGGGACAGGGCCTGGGCGGCCCCAGCATTTT

j_gene: TRBJ1-1
d_gene: TRBD1
abundance: NA
v_gene: TRBV4-1
CDR3aa: CASSPGQGMVEAFF
CDR3nt: TGCGCCAGCAGCCCGGGACAGGGGATGGTTGAAGCTTTCTTT

j_gene: TRBJ1-5
d_gene: TRBD1
abundance: NA
v_gene: TRBV6-5
CDR3aa: CASRPGTGFNQPQHF
CDR3nt: TGTGCCAGCAGACCCGGGACAGGCTTTAATCAGCCCCAGCATTTT

j_gene: TRBJ2-2
d_gene: NA
abundance: NA
v_gene: TRBV11-3
CDR3aa: CASSLGLTGELFF
CDR3nt: TGTGCCAGCAGCCTGGGGTTGACCGGGGAGCTGTTTTTT

j_gene: TRBJ2-2
d_gene: TRBD2
abundance: NA
v_gene: TRBV20-1
CDR3aa: CSASSGAPGELFF
CDR3nt: TGCAGTGCTAGTAGCGGGGCACCCGGGGAGCTGTTTTTT

j_gene: TRBJ2-7
d_gene: TRBD2
abundance: NA
v_gene: TRBV6-1
CDR3aa: CASSEARGTHEQYF
CDR3nt: TGTGCCAGCAGTGAAGCGCGGGGGACCCACGAGCAGTACTTC

j_gene: TRBJ1-4
d_gene: NA
abundance: NA
v_gene: TRBV11-2
CDR3aa: CASRRLGEKLFF
CDR3nt: TGTGCCAGCAGAAGGTTAGGTGAAAAACTGTTTTTT

j_gene: TRBJ2-1
d_gene: TRBD1
abundance: NA
v_gene: TRBV10-3
CDR3aa: CAISLIGTGGYNEQFF
CDR3nt: TGTGCCATCAGCCTAATAGGGACAGGGGGATACAATGAGCAGTTCTTC

j_gene: TRBJ1-1
d_gene: NA
abundance: NA
v_gene: TRBV20-1
CDR3aa: CSGNWNTEAFF
CDR3nt: TGCAGTGGAAATTGGAACACTGAAGCTTTCTTT

j_gene: TRBJ1-3
d_gene: NA
abundance: NA
v_gene: TRBV4-2
CDR3aa: CASSQEKVGNTIYF
CDR3nt: TGTGCCAGCAGCCAAGAGAAAGTTGGAAACACCATATATTTT

j_gene: TRBJ1-1
d_gene: TRBD1
abundance: NA
v_gene: TRBV7-8
CDR3aa: CASSLGDRYTEAFF
CDR3nt: TGTGCCAGCAGCTTAGGGGACAGATACACTGAAGCTTTCTTT

j_gene: TRBJ1-2
d_gene: NA
abundance: few
v_gene: TRBV5-6
CDR3aa: CASSFQLSYGYTF
CDR3nt: TGTGCCAGCAGCTTCCAGCTTTCCTATGGCTACACCTTC

j_gene: TRBJ1-2
d_gene: TRBD1
abundance: NA
v_gene: TRBV5-1
CDR3aa: CASSSDSTGKENYGYTF
CDR3nt: TGCGCCAGCAGCTCAGACTCGACAGGGAAAGAGAACTATGGCTACACCTTC

j_gene: TRBJ1-6
d_gene: NA
abundance: NA
v_gene: TRBV7-2
CDR3aa: CASSLARGDRSPLHF
CDR3nt: TGTGCCAGCAGCTTAGCAAGAGGGGATCGTTCACCCCTCCACTTT

j_gene: TRBJ1-2
d_gene: NA
abundance: NA
v_gene: TRBV3-1/TRBV3-2
CDR3aa: CASSQEWVNYGYTF
CDR3nt: TGTGCCAGCAGCCAAGAATGGGTTAACTATGGCTACACCTTC

j_gene: TRBJ2-3
d_gene: TRBD2
abundance: NA
v_gene: TRBV28
CDR3aa: CASSFWRGTTDTQYF
CDR3nt: TGTGCCAGCAGTTTTTGGCGGGGGACCACAGATACGCAGTATTTT

j_gene: TRBJ1-1
d_gene: NA
abundance: NA
v_gene: TRBV14
CDR3aa: CASSPVRGPGAVAFF
CDR3nt: TGTGCCAGCAGCCCCGTTCGGGGTCCCGGCGCGGTAGCTTTCTTT